This T cell receptor (beta chain) originates from a study of T cell responses to AZD1222 COVID-19 vaccine. Study results and limitations: Rises in breadth and depth of Spike-specific TCRs came after two AZD1222 doses. Mostly white British, mostly female donors; authors suggested clonal diversity may be underestimated.

About this clone: What it binds is unknown.

The assay was immunoSEQ multiplex PCR, and TCRdb's table has in-frame clones only and misses some. The table records about 160,000 clones, 75% to 90% of them present only once. The CDR3 is 14 amino acids. Germline values: CDR1 WNHNN, CDR2 SYGVQD (reference sequence). Trimming took off 7 bases at V and 4 bases at J, with 13 bases between the two ends. V is TRBV10-1 and J is TRBJ2-2, with D uncertain. This receptor was obtained from an adult in good health. The sequencing here drew on peripheral blood, taken on day 0 of AZD1222 vaccination. The CDR3 nucleotides read TGCGCCAGCACTCTCAGGCCCGCCACCGGGGAGCTGTTTTTT. Translating gives CASTLRPATGELFF.